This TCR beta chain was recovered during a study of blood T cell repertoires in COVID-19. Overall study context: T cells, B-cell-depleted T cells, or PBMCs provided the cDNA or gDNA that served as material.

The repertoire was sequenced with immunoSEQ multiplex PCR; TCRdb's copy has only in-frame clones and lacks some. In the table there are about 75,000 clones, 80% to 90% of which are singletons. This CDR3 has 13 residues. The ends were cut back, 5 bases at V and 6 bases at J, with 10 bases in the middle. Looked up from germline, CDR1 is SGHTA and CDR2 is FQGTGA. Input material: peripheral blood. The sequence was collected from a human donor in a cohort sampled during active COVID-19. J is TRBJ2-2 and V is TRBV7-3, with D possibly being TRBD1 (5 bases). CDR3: CASSPVGPGELFF. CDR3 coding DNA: TGTGCCAGCAGCCCCGTGGGGCCCGGGGAGCTGTTTTTT.